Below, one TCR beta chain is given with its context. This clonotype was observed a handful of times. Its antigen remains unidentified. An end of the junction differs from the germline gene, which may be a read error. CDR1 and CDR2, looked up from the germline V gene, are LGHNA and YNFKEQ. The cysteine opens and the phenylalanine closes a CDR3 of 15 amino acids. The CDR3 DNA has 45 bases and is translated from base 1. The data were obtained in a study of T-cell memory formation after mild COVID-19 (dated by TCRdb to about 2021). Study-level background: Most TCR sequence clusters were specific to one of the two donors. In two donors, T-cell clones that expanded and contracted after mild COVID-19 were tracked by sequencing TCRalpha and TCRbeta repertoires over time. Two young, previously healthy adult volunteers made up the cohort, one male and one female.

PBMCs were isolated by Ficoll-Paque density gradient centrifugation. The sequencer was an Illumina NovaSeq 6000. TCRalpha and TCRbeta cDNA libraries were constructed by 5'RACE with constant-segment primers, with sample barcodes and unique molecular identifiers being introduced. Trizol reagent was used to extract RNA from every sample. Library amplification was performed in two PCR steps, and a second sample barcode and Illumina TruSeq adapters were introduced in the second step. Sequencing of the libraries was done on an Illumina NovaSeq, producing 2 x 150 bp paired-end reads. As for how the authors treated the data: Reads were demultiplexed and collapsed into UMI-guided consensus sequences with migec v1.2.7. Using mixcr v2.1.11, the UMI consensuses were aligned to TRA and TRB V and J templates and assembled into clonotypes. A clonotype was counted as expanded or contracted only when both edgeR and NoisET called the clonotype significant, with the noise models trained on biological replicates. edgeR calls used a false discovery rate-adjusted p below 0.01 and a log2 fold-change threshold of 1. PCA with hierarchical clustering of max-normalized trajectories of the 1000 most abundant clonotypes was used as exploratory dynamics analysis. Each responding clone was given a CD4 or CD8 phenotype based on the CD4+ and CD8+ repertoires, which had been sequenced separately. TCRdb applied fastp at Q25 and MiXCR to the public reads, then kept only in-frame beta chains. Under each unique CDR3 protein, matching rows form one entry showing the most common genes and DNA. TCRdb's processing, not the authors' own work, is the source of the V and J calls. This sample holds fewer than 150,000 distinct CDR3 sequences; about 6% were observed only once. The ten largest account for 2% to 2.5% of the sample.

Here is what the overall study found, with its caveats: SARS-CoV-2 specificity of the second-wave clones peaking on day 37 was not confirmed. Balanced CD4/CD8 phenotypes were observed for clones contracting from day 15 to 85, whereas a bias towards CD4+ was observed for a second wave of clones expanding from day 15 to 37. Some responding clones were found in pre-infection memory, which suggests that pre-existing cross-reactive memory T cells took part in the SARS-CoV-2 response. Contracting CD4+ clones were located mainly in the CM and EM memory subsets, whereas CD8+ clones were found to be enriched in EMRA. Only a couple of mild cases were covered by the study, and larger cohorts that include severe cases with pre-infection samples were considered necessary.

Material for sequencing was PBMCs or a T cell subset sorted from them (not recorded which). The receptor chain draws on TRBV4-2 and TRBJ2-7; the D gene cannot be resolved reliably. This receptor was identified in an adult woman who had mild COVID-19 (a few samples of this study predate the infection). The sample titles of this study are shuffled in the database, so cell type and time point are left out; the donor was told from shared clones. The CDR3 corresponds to CASTQNWRGPYEQYF. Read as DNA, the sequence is TGTGCCAGCACCCAAAACTGGAGAGGCCCCTACGAGCAGTACTTC.